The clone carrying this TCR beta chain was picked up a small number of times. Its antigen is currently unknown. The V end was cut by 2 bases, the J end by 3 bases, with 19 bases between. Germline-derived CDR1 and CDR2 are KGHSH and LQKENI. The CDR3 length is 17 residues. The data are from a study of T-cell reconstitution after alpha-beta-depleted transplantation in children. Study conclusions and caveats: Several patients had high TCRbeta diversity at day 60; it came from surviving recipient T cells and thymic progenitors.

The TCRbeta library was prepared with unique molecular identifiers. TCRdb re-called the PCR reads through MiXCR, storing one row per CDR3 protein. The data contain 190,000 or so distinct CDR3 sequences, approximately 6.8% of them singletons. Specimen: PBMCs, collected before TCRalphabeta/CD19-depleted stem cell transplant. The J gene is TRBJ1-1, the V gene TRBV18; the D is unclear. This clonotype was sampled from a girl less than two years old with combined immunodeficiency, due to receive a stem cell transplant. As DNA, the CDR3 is TGTGCCAGCTCACCATTCCGTGTGAGGGTTGTGGACACTGAAGCTTTCTTT. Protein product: CASSPFRVRVVDTEAFF.